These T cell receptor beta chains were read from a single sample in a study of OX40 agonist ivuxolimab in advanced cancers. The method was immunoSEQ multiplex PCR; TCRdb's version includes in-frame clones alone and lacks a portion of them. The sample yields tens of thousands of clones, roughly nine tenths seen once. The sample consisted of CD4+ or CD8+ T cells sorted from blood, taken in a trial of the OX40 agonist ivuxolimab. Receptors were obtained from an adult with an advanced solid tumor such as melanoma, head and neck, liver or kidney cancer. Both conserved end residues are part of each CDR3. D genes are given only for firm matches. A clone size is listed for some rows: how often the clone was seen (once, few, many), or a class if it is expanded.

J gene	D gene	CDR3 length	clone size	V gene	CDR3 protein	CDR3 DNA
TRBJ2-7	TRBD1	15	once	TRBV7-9	CASSLRGTVDYEQYF	TGTGCCAGCAGCTTACGTGGGACAGTAGACTACGAGCAGTACTTC
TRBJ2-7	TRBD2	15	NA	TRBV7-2	CASSPGTSAAYEQYF	TGTGCCAGCAGTCCCGGGACTAGCGCCGCCTACGAGCAGTACTTC
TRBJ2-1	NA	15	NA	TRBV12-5	CASGLDRSSYNEQFF	TGTGCTAGTGGTTTGGACAGGAGCTCCTACAATGAGCAGTTCTTC
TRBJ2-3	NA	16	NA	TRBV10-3	CAISEYLGKSPDTQYF	TGTGCCATCAGTGAGTATCTAGGGAAGAGCCCAGATACGCAGTATTTT
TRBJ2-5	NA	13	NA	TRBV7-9	CASGPPVQETQYF	TGTGCCAGCGGACCGCCCGTTCAAGAGACCCAGTACTTC
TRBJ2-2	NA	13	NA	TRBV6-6	CASKAGNTGELFF	TGTGCCAGCAAGGCAGGGAACACCGGGGAGCTGTTTTTT
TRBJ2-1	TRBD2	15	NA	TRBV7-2	CASSFTGTRANEQFF	TGTGCCAGCAGCTTCACCGGGACTAGGGCCAATGAGCAGTTCTTC
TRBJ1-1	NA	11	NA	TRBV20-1	CSAPGRAEAFF	TGCAGTGCTCCCGGGAGGGCTGAAGCTTTCTTT
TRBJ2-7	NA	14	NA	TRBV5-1	CASSVGGSSYEQYF	TGCGCCAGCTCAGTCGGTGGCAGCTCCTACGAGCAGTACTTC
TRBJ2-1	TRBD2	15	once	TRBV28	CASASLLAAYNEQFF	TGTGCCAGCGCCTCGTTACTAGCGGCCTACAATGAGCAGTTCTTC
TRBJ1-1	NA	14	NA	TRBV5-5	CASSLEQLHTEAFF	TGTGCCAGCAGCTTGGAACAGCTCCACACTGAAGCTTTCTTT
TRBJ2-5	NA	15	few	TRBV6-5	CASSYLGFRQETQYF	TGTGCCAGCAGCTACCTGGGGTTCAGGCAAGAGACCCAGTACTTC
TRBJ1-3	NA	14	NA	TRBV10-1	CASSAGTDRNTIYF	TGCGCCAGCAGCGCCGGGACGGACCGAAACACCATATATTTT
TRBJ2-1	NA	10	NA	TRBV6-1	CASSVGEQFF	TGTGCCAGCAGTGTTGGGGAGCAGTTCTTC
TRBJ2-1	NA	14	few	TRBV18	CASTADYSYNEQFF	TGTGCCAGCACCGCGGACTACTCCTACAATGAGCAGTTCTTC
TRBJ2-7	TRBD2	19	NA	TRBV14	CASSQDTVSGSFWHNEQYF	TGTGCCAGCAGCCAAGATACCGTTAGCGGGAGTTTTTGGCACAACGAGCAGTACTTC
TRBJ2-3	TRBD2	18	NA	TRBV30	CAWSPTPGLAGSTDTQYF	TGTGCCTGGAGCCCCACTCCGGGACTAGCGGGTAGCACAGATACGCAGTATTTT
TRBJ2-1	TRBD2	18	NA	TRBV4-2	CASSQGTSGRGPGNEQFF	TGTGCCAGCAGCCAAGGGACTAGCGGGAGGGGCCCGGGGAATGAGCAGTTCTTC
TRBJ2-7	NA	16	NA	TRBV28	CASSSEGFWASYEQYF	TGTGCCAGCAGTTCTGAGGGGTTTTGGGCCTCCTACGAGCAGTACTTC
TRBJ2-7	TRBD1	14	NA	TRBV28	CASSITGQGYEQYF	TGTGCCAGCAGTATCACGGGACAGGGCTACGAGCAGTACTTC
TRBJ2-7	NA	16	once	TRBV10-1	CASSGTQTGGFYEQYF	TGCGCCAGCTCCGGGACTCAGACCGGCGGGTTCTACGAGCAGTACTTC
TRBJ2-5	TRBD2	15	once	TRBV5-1	CASSLGSSGKETQYF	TGCGCCAGCAGCTTGGGTTCTAGCGGAAAAGAGACCCAGTACTTC
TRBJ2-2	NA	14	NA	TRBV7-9	CASSMVRETGELFF	TGTGCCAGCAGCATGGTCAGGGAAACCGGGGAGCTGTTTTTT
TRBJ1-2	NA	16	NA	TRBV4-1	CASSQDSREIGYGYTF	TGCGCCAGCAGCCAAGATTCGCGGGAGATCGGGTATGGCTACACCTTC
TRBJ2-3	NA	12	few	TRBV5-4	CASSYPADTQYF	TGTGCCAGCAGCTATCCAGCAGATACGCAGTATTTT
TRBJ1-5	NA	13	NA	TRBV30	CACTIGGDQPQHF	TGTGCCTGCACAATTGGAGGGGATCAGCCCCAGCATTTT
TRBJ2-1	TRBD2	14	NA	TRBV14	CASSWTSGMVEQFF	TGTGCCAGCAGCTGGACTAGCGGGATGGTTGAGCAGTTCTTC
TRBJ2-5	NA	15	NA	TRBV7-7	CASSLGTLPQETQYF	TGTGCTAGCAGCTTGGGGACACTCCCACAAGAGACCCAGTACTTC
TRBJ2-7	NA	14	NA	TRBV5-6	CASSLANRVGEQYF	TGTGCCAGCAGCTTGGCCAACAGGGTTGGCGAGCAGTACTTC
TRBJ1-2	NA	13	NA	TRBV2	CASIWDQNYGYTF	TGTGCCAGCATCTGGGACCAGAACTATGGCTACACCTTC
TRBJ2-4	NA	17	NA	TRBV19	CASSIDHRYRAKNIQYF	TGTGCCAGTAGTATCGACCACAGGTATAGGGCCAAAAACATTCAGTACTTC
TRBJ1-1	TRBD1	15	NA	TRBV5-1	CASSGTTGGWTEAFF	TGCGCCAGCAGCGGGACGACAGGGGGATGGACTGAAGCTTTCTTT
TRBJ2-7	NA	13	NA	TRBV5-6	CASSFHTTGEQYF	TGTGCCAGCAGCTTCCACACGACCGGCGAGCAGTACTTC
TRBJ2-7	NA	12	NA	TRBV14	CASSPFSYEQYF	TGTGCCAGCAGCCCCTTCTCCTACGAGCAGTACTTC
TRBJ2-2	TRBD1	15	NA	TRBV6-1	CASSPYGTGIGELFF	TGTGCCAGCAGCCCCTACGGGACAGGCATCGGGGAGCTGTTTTTT
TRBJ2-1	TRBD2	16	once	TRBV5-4	CASSRSGTSGSNEQFF	TGTGCCAGCAGCCGAAGCGGGACTAGCGGGAGCAATGAGCAGTTCTTC
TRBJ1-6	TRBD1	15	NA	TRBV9	CASSVGGGTDSPLHF	TGTGCCAGCAGCGTAGGAGGGGGCACGGATTCACCCCTCCACTTT
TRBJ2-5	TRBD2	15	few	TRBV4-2	CASSQVRERGETQYF	TGTGCCAGCAGCCAAGTGCGGGAGAGAGGAGAGACCCAGTACTTC
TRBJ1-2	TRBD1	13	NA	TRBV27	CASSLSGGNGYTF	TGTGCCAGCAGTTTATCAGGGGGCAATGGCTACACCTTC
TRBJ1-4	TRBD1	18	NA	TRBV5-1	CASSLGPGQGSTNEKLFF	TGCGCCAGCAGCCTGGGGCCGGGACAGGGGTCAACTAATGAAAAACTGTTTTTT
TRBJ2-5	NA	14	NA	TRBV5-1	CASSLAGSVETQYF	TGCGCCAGCAGCTTGGCTGGGAGCGTAGAGACCCAGTACTTC
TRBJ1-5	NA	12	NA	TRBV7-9	CASSLDNQPQHF	TGTGCCAGCAGCTTAGACAACCAGCCCCAGCATTTT
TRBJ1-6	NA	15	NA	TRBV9	CASGGGTAYNSPLHF	TGTGCCAGCGGAGGGGGAACAGCCTATAATTCACCCCTCCACTTT
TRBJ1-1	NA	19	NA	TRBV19	CASSILPRDSLPFNTEAFF	TGTGCCAGTAGTATTCTCCCCCGGGACTCACTACCTTTTAACACTGAAGCTTTCTTT
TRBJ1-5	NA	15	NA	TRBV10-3	CAISEGGEDGQPQHF	TGTGCCATCAGTGAGGGAGGGGAGGACGGTCAGCCCCAGCATTTT
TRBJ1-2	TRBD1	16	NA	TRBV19	CASTVVGTAAWYGYTF	TGTGCCAGTACGGTAGTCGGGACAGCCGCTTGGTATGGCTACACCTTC
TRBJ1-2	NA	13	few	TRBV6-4	CASSDARAPGYTF	TGTGCCAGCAGTGACGCACGGGCTCCTGGCTACACCTTC
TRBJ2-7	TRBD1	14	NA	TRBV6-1	CASSIRTGEDEQYF	TGTGCCAGCAGTATACGGACAGGGGAGGACGAGCAGTACTTC
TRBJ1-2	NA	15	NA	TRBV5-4	CASSIPVLSGYGYTF	TGTGCCAGCAGTATCCCCGTCTTGTCCGGGTATGGCTACACCTTC
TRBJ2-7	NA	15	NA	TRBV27	CASSLKGLSSYEQYF	TGTGCCAGCAGTTTAAAGGGACTCAGCTCCTACGAGCAGTACTTC
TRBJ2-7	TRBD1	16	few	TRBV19	CASSIRGQGALREQYF	TGTGCCAGTAGTATAAGGGGCCAGGGGGCTTTACGCGAGCAGTACTTC
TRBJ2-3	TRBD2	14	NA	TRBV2	CASGTIPSTDTQYF	TGTGCCAGCGGGACTATTCCTAGCACAGATACGCAGTATTTT
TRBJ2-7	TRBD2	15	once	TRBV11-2	CASSRAGGSFDEQYF	TGTGCCAGCAGCCGAGCGGGAGGCTCCTTCGACGAGCAGTACTTC
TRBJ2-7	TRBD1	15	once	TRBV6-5	CASSYLGQGVYEQYF	TGTGCCAGCAGTTACCTGGGACAGGGAGTCTACGAGCAGTACTTC
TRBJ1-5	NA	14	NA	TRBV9	CASSVTGSNQPQHF	TGTGCCAGCAGCGTAACAGGGAGCAATCAGCCCCAGCATTTT
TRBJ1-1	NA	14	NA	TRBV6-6	CASSEVGRGREAFF	TGTGCCAGCAGTGAGGTGGGCAGGGGCCGTGAAGCTTTCTTT
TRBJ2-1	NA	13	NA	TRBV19	CASADGYYNEQFF	TGTGCCAGTGCAGACGGATACTACAATGAGCAGTTCTTC
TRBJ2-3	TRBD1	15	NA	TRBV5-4	CASSLARGMTDTQYF	TGTGCCAGCAGCTTGGCCAGGGGGATGACAGATACGCAGTATTTT
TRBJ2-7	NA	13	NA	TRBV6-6	CASSYSGDYEQYF	TGTGCCAGCAGTTACTCAGGGGACTACGAGCAGTACTTC
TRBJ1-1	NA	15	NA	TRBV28	CASSKLRGAYTEAFF	TGTGCCAGCAGTAAACTTAGAGGGGCTTATACTGAAGCTTTCTTT